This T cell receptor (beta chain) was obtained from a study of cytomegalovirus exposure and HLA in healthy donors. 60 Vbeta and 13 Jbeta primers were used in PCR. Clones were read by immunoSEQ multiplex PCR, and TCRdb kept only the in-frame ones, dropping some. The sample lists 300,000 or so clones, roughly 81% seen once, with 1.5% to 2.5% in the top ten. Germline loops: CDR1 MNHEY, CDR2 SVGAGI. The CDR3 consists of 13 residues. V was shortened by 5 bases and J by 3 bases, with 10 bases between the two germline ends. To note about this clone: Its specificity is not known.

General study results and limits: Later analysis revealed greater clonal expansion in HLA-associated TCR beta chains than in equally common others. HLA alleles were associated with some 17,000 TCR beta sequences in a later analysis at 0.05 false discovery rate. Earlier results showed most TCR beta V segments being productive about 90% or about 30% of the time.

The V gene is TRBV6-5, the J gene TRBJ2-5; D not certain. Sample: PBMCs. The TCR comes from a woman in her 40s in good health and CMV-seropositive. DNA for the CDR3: TGTGCCAGCAGTCCGGAGAGAGAAGAGACCCAGTACTTC. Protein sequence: CASSPEREETQYF.